The 23 T cell receptor beta chains in this list originate from one sample, sequenced in a study of blood T cell repertoires in COVID-19. TCRdb's table, derived via immunoSEQ multiplex PCR, lists solely in-frame clones and lacks some. The sample yields more than 30,000 clones, over 75% seen once. Specimen: peripheral blood. The origin of the receptors is a man aged 55 to 69 with active COVID-19.

V is TRBV19 and J is TRBJ2-3; D is perhaps TRBD2 (5 bases). This CDR3 is built from 12 residues. Trimming removed 1 base from V and 7 bases from J, with 6 bases in between. Per the germline V gene, CDR1 is LNHDA and CDR2 is SQIVND (reference sequence). This chain's CDR3 is CASSIAGNTQYF. The CDR3 nucleotides read TGTGCCAGTAGTATAGCGGGGAATACGCAGTATTTT.

This clone was seen only once. This chain joins TRBV3-1 (or the pseudogene TRBV3-2) and TRBJ2-1; 10 bases match TRBD1. Germline V gives CDR1 LGHDT, CDR2 YNNKEL (reference sequence). The CDR3 covers 17 residues. The junction had 6 bases not matched to a gene; V was cut back by 0 bases and J by 4 bases. CDR3 in amino acids: CASSQERDRGPYNEQFF. The DNA for the CDR3 is TGTGCCAGCAGCCAAGAAAGGGACAGGGGCCCTTACAATGAGCAGTTCTTC.

The chain carries TRBV16 and TRBJ2-7; TRBD1 matches 10 bases. Germline CDR1 KGHSY, CDR2 FQNENV. With 3 bases clipped from V and 7 bases from J, the junction kept 6 bases outside the gene matches. This CDR3 has 14 residues. The CDR3 loop reads CASSHGTGVGEQYF. CDR3 nucleotide sequence: TGTGCCAGCAGCCACGGGACAGGGGTGGGTGAGCAGTACTTC. The full variable domain, its missing parts supplied by reference TRBV16 and TRBJ2-7, is GEEVAQTPKHLVRGEGQKAKLYCAPIKGHSYVFWYQQVLKNEFKFLISFQNENVFDETGMPKERFSAKCLPNSPCSLEIQATKLEDSAVYFCASSHGTGVGEQYFGPGTRLTVT.

The chain employs TRBV6-1 and TRBJ1-2, with 9 bases matching TRBD1. This CDR3 region has 16 residues. After removal of 2 bases from V and 4 bases from J, the junction contained 8 bases not matched to a gene. Per germline, CDR1 MNHNS and CDR2 SASEGT. The DNA of the CDR3 is TGTGCCAGCAGTGAATTCAGGGGACAGGGAACCTATGGCTACACCTTC. It is translated as CASSEFRGQGTYGYTF.

The chain is built from TRBV11-2 and TRBJ2-7; TRBD1 agrees at 7 bases. V was clipped by 3 bases and J by 3 bases; unmatched bases: 8. The CDR3 is 15 amino acids. Germline V gene sequence: CDR1 SGHAT, CDR2 FQNNGV. DNA of the CDR3: TGTGCCAGCAGCTTGGAAACTTGGACAGGCTACGAGCAGTACTTC. It codes for CASSLETWTGYEQYF.

V is TRBV6-2 or TRBV6-3 and J is TRBJ2-1, with D possibly TRBD2 on 5 matching bases. V lost 4 bases and J 0 bases, leaving 13 bases between the germline ends. CDR1 MNHEY and CDR2 SVGEGT come from the germline V gene. This CDR3 contains 16 residues. The CDR3 region has the DNA TGTGCCAGCAGTTTCCAGACTACCCGCTCCTACAATGAGCAGTTCTTC. This gives the protein CASSFQTTRSYNEQFF.

V usage is TRBV3-1 (or the pseudogene TRBV3-2) and J usage is TRBJ2-1; 8 bases are shared with TRBD2. This CDR3 region has 15 residues. Looked up from germline, CDR1 is LGHDT and CDR2 is YNNKEL (reference sequence). With 0 bases clipped from V and 4 bases from J, the junction kept 2 bases outside the gene matches. This chain's CDR3 is CASSQELAVYNEQFF. CDR3 nucleotides: TGTGCCAGCAGCCAAGAACTAGCGGTTTACAATGAGCAGTTCTTC.

The rearrangement uses TRBV7-2 and TRBJ1-2; TRBD1 is a possible D gene (5 bases). Germline CDR1 and CDR2: SGHTA and FQGNSA. Trimming pared 3 bases from V and 7 bases from J, leaving 12 bases between. The CDR3 is made up of 13 amino acids. The DNA for the CDR3 is TGTGCCAGCAGCTTGGGGGGGAGTGGTGGCTACACCTTC. Protein product: CASSLGGSGGYTF.

The chain uses TRBV5-1 and TRBJ2-5; 13 bases are a match to TRBD2. V gave up 3 bases and J gave up 3 bases; unmatched junction bases: 8. This CDR3 region has 17 residues. Germline CDR1 reads SGHRS; CDR2 reads YFSETQ. This chain's CDR3 is CASSSGLAGSLKETQYF. The CDR3 region has the DNA TGCGCCAGCAGCTCGGGACTAGCGGGGAGCCTTAAAGAGACCCAGTACTTC.

In the case of this clone: An end of the junction does not agree with germline; a read error may underlie this. The chain employs TRBV15 and TRBJ2-2, with 9 bases lining up with TRBD2. Germline values: CDR1 LNHNV, CDR2 YYDKDF (reference sequence). The CDR3 has 18 amino acids. DNA for the CDR3: TGTGCCACCAACAGAGATCTAGGGACTAGCTATAACACCGGGGAGCTGTTTTTT. Encoded protein: CATNRDLGTSYNTGELFF.

This chain connects TRBV5-6 to TRBJ2-5; D is unclear. This CDR3 has 13 amino acids. The V end was cut by 0 bases, the J end by 1 base, with 4 bases between. Germline V gene data show CDR1 as SGHDT and CDR2 as YYEEEE. CDR3 nucleotides: TGTGCCAGCAGCTTGGTCGGCCAAGAGACCCAGTACTTC. Translated: CASSLVGQETQYF. The variable domain in full, with the rest retrieved from reference TRBV5-6 and TRBJ2-5, is DAGVTQSPTHLIKTRGQQVTLRCSPKSGHDTVSWYQQALGQGPQFIFQYYEEEERQRGNFPDRFSGHQFPNYSSELNVNALLLGDSALYLCASSLVGQETQYFGPGTRLLVL.

The J gene is TRBJ1-2, the V gene TRBV7-9, with D perhaps TRBD1 (6 bases). The CDR3 is 14 amino acids. Trimming took 4 bases from V and 4 from J, leaving 13 bases between them. CDR1 and CDR2 (germline): SEHNR, FQNEAQ (reference sequence). The CDR3 region is CASSSRQTGYGYTF. The CDR3 DNA sequence: TGTGCCAGCAGCTCGAGGCAGACAGGCTATGGCTACACCTTC. Filled out from reference TRBV7-9 and TRBJ1-2, the complete variable domain reads DTGVSQNPRHKITKRGQNVTFRCDPISEHNRLYWYRQTLGQGPEFLTYFQNEAQLEKSRLLSDRFSAERPKGSFSTLEIQRTEQGDSAMYLCASSSRQTGYGYTFGSGTRLTVV.

The chain joins TRBV3-1 (or the pseudogene TRBV3-2) to TRBJ2-7; a weak D match, TRBD1 (5 bases). Between the trimmed V and J ends, which lost 5 bases and 6 bases, there was a span of 8 bases. Germline V gene data show CDR1 as LGHDT and CDR2 as YNNKEL (reference sequence). The CDR3 totals 11 residues. This chain's CDR3 is CASSNQGEQYF. The CDR3 region has the DNA TGTGCCAGCAGCAACCAGGGCGAGCAGTACTTC.

The chain uses TRBV23-1 and TRBJ1-4; tentative D call: TRBD1 (5 bases). TRBV23-1 is labeled an ORF, and its function is uncertain. This CDR3 is built from 14 residues. V gave up 2 bases and J gave up 4 bases, with 8 bases separating them. The CDR3 nucleotides are TGCGCCAGCAGTCAAGTTCAGGGTAATGAAAAACTGTTTTTT. It encodes CASSQVQGNEKLFF.

The chain combines TRBV3-1 (or the pseudogene TRBV3-2) with TRBJ1-1, with D maybe TRBD1 (6 bases). Germline V CDR1 and CDR2: LGHDT, YNNKEL (reference sequence). The CDR3 has 13 residues. Trimming removed 4 bases at V and 1 base at J, with 7 bases between. CDR3: CASSLGQNTEAFF. The CDR3 coding sequence is TGTGCCAGCAGCCTGGGACAGAACACTGAAGCTTTCTTT.

This clone was seen more than once but under ten times. The V call is TRBV6-5, the J call TRBJ1-1; D gene unclear. Deletions cut 4 bases from V and 2 bases from J, with 11 bases between. Germline CDR1 is MNHEY and CDR2 is SVGAGI. CDR3 length: 14 residues. In DNA, the CDR3 is TGTGCCAGCAGTTTAGCGGGAGAAAACACTGAAGCTTTCTTT. It yields the protein CASSLAGENTEAFF.

This sequence joins TRBV4-1 and TRBJ2-7; D perhaps matches TRBD1 (5 bases). Germline assignment: CDR1 MGHRA and CDR2 YSYEKL. The CDR3 loop spans 15 amino acids. V lost 6 bases to trimming and J lost 1 base, with 16 bases between them. CDR3 nucleotides: TGCGCCAGCAGTATGCAGGGTCAAGAATCCTACGAGCAGTACTTC. This codes for CASSMQGQESYEQYF.

This sequence joins TRBV9 and TRBJ2-5, with 8 bases fitting TRBD2. The CDR3 loop spans 15 amino acids. From germline, CDR1 is SGDLS and CDR2 YYNGEE. The J segment lost 5 bases and the V segment lost 2 bases, leaving 8 bases of the junction unmatched. The DNA for the CDR3 is TGTGCCAGCAGCGTCTCCGGGAGGGCCCAGGAGACCCAGTACTTC. Encoded protein: CASSVSGRAQETQYF. The whole variable domain, remainder taken from reference TRBV9 and TRBJ2-5, is DSGVTQTPKHLITATGQRVTLRCSPRSGDLSVYWYQQSLDQGLQFLIQYYNGEERAKGNILERFSAQQFPDLHSELNLSSLELGDSALYFCASSVSGRAQETQYFGPGTRLLVL.

The genes are TRBV11-2 and TRBJ2-5; 12 bases are shared with TRBD2. The V and J ends lost 4 bases and 7 bases, in that order; junction bases with no gene match: 4. Germline CDR1 and CDR2: SGHAT and FQNNGV. The length of the CDR3 is 14 residues. This CDR3 reads CASSSTSGSVTQYF. CDR3 coding DNA: TGTGCCAGCAGCTCGACTAGCGGGAGTGTGACCCAGTACTTC.

The chain combines TRBV2 with TRBJ2-7, with 7 bases identical to TRBD1. Per the germline V gene, CDR1 is SNHLY and CDR2 is FYNNEI. This CDR3 contains 19 residues. V was clipped by 2 bases and J by 0 bases; unmatched bases: 16. This CDR3 is CASSENWTGGIGGSYEQYF. For the CDR3, the DNA is TGTGCCAGCAGTGAAAATTGGACAGGAGGAATAGGAGGCTCCTACGAGCAGTACTTC.

The J gene is TRBJ1-4, the V gene TRBV6-5; maybe TRBD1 (6 bases). The CDR3 consists of 13 residues. V was trimmed by 6 bases and J by 1 base, leaving 6 bases between them. CDR1 and CDR2 from the germline V gene are MNHEY and SVGAGI. The chain's CDR3 is CASRDRTNEKLFF. CDR3 nucleotide sequence: TGTGCCAGCAGGGACAGAACTAATGAAAAACTGTTTTTT.

This chain connects TRBV19 to TRBJ2-7, with D maybe TRBD1 (5 bases). This CDR3 contains 14 residues. V lost 5 bases to trimming and J lost 4 bases, with 15 bases between them. CDR1 and CDR2 from the germline V gene are LNHDA and SQIVND (reference sequence). CDR3 protein: CASSSRAAPYEQYF. The CDR3 coding sequence is TGTGCCAGTAGTTCCAGGGCGGCTCCGTACGAGCAGTACTTC.

The V gene is TRBV6-5, the J gene TRBJ1-1; 7 bases are shared with TRBD1. Per germline, CDR1 MNHEY and CDR2 SVGAGI. V shed 8 bases, J shed 0 bases, and the junction held 6 bases outside the gene matches. The CDR3 extends over 14 amino acids. CDR3: CASYSTGLNTEAFF. CDR3 nucleotides: TGTGCCAGCTACTCGACAGGGTTGAACACTGAAGCTTTCTTT.